The 24 T cell receptor beta chains reported below all come from one sample, sequenced in a study of blood T cell repertoires in COVID-19. Using immunoSEQ multiplex PCR, the repertoire was profiled, and TCRdb retains in-frame clones only, with some absent. This repertoire shows 30,000 to 35,000 clones, roughly 86% found once; its top ten account for around 40%. The sample was peripheral blood. Source of these receptors: a man at least 80 years old with active or convalescent COVID-19.

Notes on this clone: The same CDR3 also results from other DNA sequences found in this sample. The chain employs TRBV7-2 and TRBJ2-7; TRBD1 matches 8 bases. The CDR3 has 15 residues. After removal of 1 base from V and 2 bases from J, the junction contained 4 bases not matched to a gene. CDR1 SGHTA and CDR2 FQGNSA come from the germline V gene. The CDR3 DNA is TGTGCCAGCAGCTTAGGGGGACAGGTTGCCTACGAGCAGTACTTC. Protein: CASSLGGQVAYEQYF. The full variable domain, rest sourced from reference TRBV7-2 and TRBJ2-7, is GAGVSQSPSNKVTEKGKDVELRCDPISGHTALYWYRQSLGQGLEFLIYFQGNSAPDKSGLPSDRFSAERTGGSVSTLTIQRTQQEDSAVYLCASSLGGQVAYEQYFGPGTRLTVT.

This clone was found once. The V gene is TRBV27, the J gene TRBJ2-7; 11 nucleotides align to TRBD2. Losses at the gene ends were 7 bases for V and 2 bases for J; bases not matched to a gene: 4. CDR1 MNHEY and CDR2 SMNVEV come from the germline V gene (reference sequence). CDR3 size: 14 residues. Written as DNA, the CDR3 is TGTGCCAGCAAAGGGACTAGCGGAGCCTACGAGCAGTACTTC. This encodes CASKGTSGAYEQYF.

The J gene is TRBJ2-7, the V gene TRBV7-2, with 7 bases identical to TRBD1. From germline, CDR1 is SGHTA and CDR2 FQGNSA. The CDR3 spans 13 residues. The ends lost 5 bases at V and 6 bases at J; junction bases unmatched: 7. Written as DNA, the CDR3 is TGTGCCAGCAGCCGACAGGGCCTCCTCGAGCAGTACTTC. Protein: CASSRQGLLEQYF.

This clone was detected only once. The J gene is TRBJ2-5, the V gene TRBV7-2; no reliable D call. The CDR3 extends over 15 amino acids. Germline CDR1 and CDR2: SGHTA and FQGNSA. V lost 4 bases and J 4 bases, leaving 16 bases between the germline ends. The CDR3 is CASSSPFEVRETQYF. The DNA for the CDR3 is TGTGCCAGCAGCTCACCCTTTGAGGTCCGAGAGACCCAGTACTTC.

V is TRBV3-1 (or the pseudogene TRBV3-2) and J is TRBJ2-5, with D possibly being TRBD2 (5 bases). Trimming took off 1 base at V and 1 base at J, with 16 bases between the two ends. The CDR3 is 17 residues long. Per the germline V gene, CDR1 is LGHDT and CDR2 is YNNKEL (reference sequence). The CDR3 here is CASSQGGSGPIQETQYF. The CDR3 nucleotides are TGTGCCAGCAGCCAAGGTGGCAGCGGCCCGATCCAAGAGACCCAGTACTTC.

The V and J genes are TRBV6-5 and TRBJ2-2; tentative D call: TRBD2 (7 bases). Germline CDR1 is MNHEY and CDR2 is SVGAGI. This CDR3 has 16 residues. Trimming took 2 bases from V and 4 from J, leaving 14 bases between them. This CDR3 is CASSYGGARITGELFF. In nucleotides, the CDR3 is TGTGCCAGCAGTTACGGGGGGGCGCGTATCACCGGGGAGCTGTTTTTT.

The chain combines TRBV24-1 with TRBJ2-3, with 9 bases lining up with TRBD1. Germline V gene data show CDR1 as KGHDR and CDR2 as SFDVKD. The length of the CDR3 is 14 residues. Trimming cost V 4 bases and J 6 bases; bases outside gene matches: 4. CDR3 DNA: TGTGCCACCAGTGACCCGACAGGGGGTGATACGCAGTATTTT. It codes for CATSDPTGGDTQYF.

The chain links TRBV12-3 or TRBV12-4 to TRBJ1-4; D is unclear. V lost 5 bases, J lost 5 bases, and 3 bases lay in between. This CDR3 spans 11 amino acids. The CDR3 DNA reads as TGTGCCAGCAGTCTCAATGAAAAACTGTTTTTT. Protein sequence: CASSLNEKLFF.

The chain combines TRBV7-2 with TRBJ2-5, with D hard to call. Per the germline V gene, CDR1 is SGHTA and CDR2 is FQGNSA. The CDR3 totals 13 residues. Trimming left V 3 bases short and J 5 bases short, with 10 bases between. CDR3 sequence: CASSLRSGETQYF. Here the CDR3 DNA reads TGTGCCAGCAGCTTGCGATCCGGGGAGACCCAGTACTTC.

The chain is built from TRBV15 and TRBJ1-6, with no clear D. Trimming pared 0 bases from V and 9 bases from J, leaving 3 bases between. The CDR3 loop spans 12 amino acids. Per the germline V gene, CDR1 is LNHNV and CDR2 is YYDKDF (reference sequence). CDR3 residues: CATSRDSSPLHF. In DNA form, the CDR3 reads TGTGCCACCAGCAGAGATAGTTCACCCCTCCACTTT.

V is TRBV4-1 and J is TRBJ1-2; D unclear. The CDR3 extends over 15 amino acids. V was clipped by 0 bases and J by 4 bases, with 12 bases between them. The V gene's germline CDR1 is MGHRA and CDR2 YSYEKL. The CDR3 bases are TGCGCCAGCAGCCAAGATAATGGGAGGCCCTATGGCTACACCTTC. Amino acid sequence: CASSQDNGRPYGYTF.

The chain has TRBV27 and TRBJ1-1; D may be TRBD1 (6 bases). V lost 6 bases to trimming and J lost 7 bases, with 18 bases between them. CDR1 and CDR2 from the germline V gene are MNHEY and SMNVEV (reference sequence). The CDR3 is 14 residues long. As DNA, the CDR3 is TGTGCCAGCAGATCCCCTACAGGGAGCGGTGAAGCTTTCTTT. Residues: CASRSPTGSGEAFF.

The chain links TRBV23-1 to TRBJ1-6; D gene unclear. TRBV23-1 is labeled an ORF, and its function is uncertain. V was clipped by 2 bases and J by 8 bases, with 7 bases between them. The CDR3 runs 13 residues. CDR3 DNA sequence: TGCGCCAGCAGTCAACGGGGTTATTCACCCCTCCACTTT. This gives the protein CASSQRGYSPLHF.

This sequence joins TRBV28 and TRBJ1-5; D is unclear. The CDR3 is 16 residues long. V lost 5 bases, J lost 1 base, and 15 bases lay in between. Germline values: CDR1 MDHEN, CDR2 SYDVKM. Written as DNA, the CDR3 is TGTGCCAGCAGTGTCCGTTTCTACGGGAGCAATCAGCCCCAGCATTTT. Its protein is CASSVRFYGSNQPQHF.

The chain joins TRBV11-3 to TRBJ2-7; TRBD2 matches at 12 bases. V gave up 4 bases and J gave up 4 bases; unmatched junction bases: 11. The germline CDR1 and CDR2 sequences are SGHNT and YENEEA. The CDR3 is 17 amino acids. In DNA form, the CDR3 reads TGTGCCAGCAGCTCATCTAGCGGGAGGGCCGGTAGGTACGAGCAGTACTTC. Protein product: CASSSSSGRAGRYEQYF.

The chain has TRBV30 and TRBJ1-5, with D tentatively TRBD1 (5 bases). V was cut by 2 bases and J by 5 bases, with 10 bases left in between. Per germline, CDR1 GTSNPN and CDR2 SVGIG (reference sequence). The CDR3 runs to 13 residues. In DNA, the CDR3 is TGTGCCTGGAGTTACGGGGGGGATCAGCCCCAGCATTTT. Translated, it gives CAWSYGGDQPQHF.

The chain uses TRBV11-2 and TRBJ1-3, with TRBD1 identical over 7 bases. CDR3 length: 18 amino acids. The V gene's germline CDR1 is SGHAT and CDR2 FQNNGV. With V trimmed by 1 base and J by 2 bases, 11 bases remained unmatched. The CDR3 DNA reads as TGTGCCAGCAGCTTAGCAGGCTTACAGGGGTTCGCTGGAAACACCATATATTTT. This codes for CASSLAGLQGFAGNTIYF.

This clone was observed a few times. The chain recombines TRBV28 with TRBJ2-1; tentatively, D is TRBD1 (6 bases). CDR3 length: 15 amino acids. The V gene lost 5 bases and the J gene lost 4 bases, with 15 bases spanning the gap. Germline V gene sequence: CDR1 MDHEN, CDR2 SYDVKM. The CDR3 spells CASSPLRGAYNEQFF. The CDR3 region has the DNA TGTGCCAGCAGTCCACTCAGGGGAGCGTACAATGAGCAGTTCTTC.

The chain combines TRBV7-9 with TRBJ1-1; D is uncertain. This CDR3 has 14 residues. The germline V and J ends were trimmed by 2 bases and 5 bases, with 12 bases remaining between them. The V gene's germline CDR1 is SEHNR and CDR2 FQNEAQ (reference sequence). The CDR3 DNA is TGTGCCAGCAGCTTATTGGAGAGGGTGACTGAAGCTTTCTTT. The encoded protein is CASSLLERVTEAFF.

The chain carries TRBV24-1 and TRBJ2-5, with 8 bases fitting TRBD2. Germline loops: CDR1 KGHDR, CDR2 SFDVKD. V lost 4 bases, J lost 4 bases, and 10 bases stayed unmatched. The CDR3 is 16 residues long. This CDR3 is CATSDFSGDNGETQYF. Here the CDR3 DNA reads TGTGCCACCAGTGACTTTAGCGGGGATAACGGAGAGACCCAGTACTTC.

This chain connects TRBV24-1 to TRBJ1-1; a possible D gene is TRBD1 (5 bases). Trimming took 2 bases from V and 5 from J, leaving 8 bases between them. There are 13 residues in the CDR3. The V gene's germline CDR1 is KGHDR and CDR2 SFDVKD. The CDR3 is CATSDWGGTEAFF. The CDR3 bases are TGTGCCACCAGTGATTGGGGGGGAACTGAAGCTTTCTTT.

In this sample, this clone turned up a few times. This rearrangement joins TRBV14 to TRBJ1-1, with TRBD1 matching over 8 bases. In germline, CDR1 is SGHDN, CDR2 FVKESK. J was trimmed by 5 bases and V by 4 bases; bases with no gene match: 3. The CDR3 covers 13 residues. CDR3 amino acids: CASSLTGGTEAFF. The CDR3 DNA reads as TGTGCCAGCAGCCTTACAGGGGGAACTGAAGCTTTCTTT.

The chain's CDR3 is CASSQDMTELYEQYF. For the CDR3, the DNA is TGTGCCAGCAGCCAAGACATGACAGAATTGTACGAGCAGTACTTC. The V gene is TRBV3-1 (or the pseudogene TRBV3-2), the J gene TRBJ2-7; D possibly corresponds to TRBD1 (5 bases). In germline, CDR1 is LGHDT, CDR2 YNNKEL (reference sequence). CDR3 size: 15 residues. Between the trimmed V and J ends, which lost 0 bases and 4 bases, there was a span of 13 bases.

This rearrangement joins TRBV11-3 to TRBJ2-7, with a possible D match to TRBD1 (6 bases). Germline CDR1 reads SGHNT; CDR2 reads YENEEA. The CDR3 sequence is 13 residues long. Trimming stripped 3 bases from V and 3 bases from J, with 9 bases between. The CDR3 DNA is TGTGCCAGCAGCTTCGGACAGCTCTACGAGCAGTACTTC. This gives the protein CASSFGQLYEQYF.